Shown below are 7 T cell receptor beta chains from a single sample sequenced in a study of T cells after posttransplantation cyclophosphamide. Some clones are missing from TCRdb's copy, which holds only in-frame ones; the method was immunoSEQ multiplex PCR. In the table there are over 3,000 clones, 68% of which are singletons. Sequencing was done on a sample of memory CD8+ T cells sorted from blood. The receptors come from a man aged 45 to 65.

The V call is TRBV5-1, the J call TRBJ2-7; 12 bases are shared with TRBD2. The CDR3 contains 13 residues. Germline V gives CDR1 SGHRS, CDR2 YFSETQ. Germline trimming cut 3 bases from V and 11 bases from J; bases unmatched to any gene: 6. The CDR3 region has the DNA TGCGCCAGCAGCTGGACTAGCGGGGCGGAAAAGTACTTC. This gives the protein CASSWTSGAEKYF.

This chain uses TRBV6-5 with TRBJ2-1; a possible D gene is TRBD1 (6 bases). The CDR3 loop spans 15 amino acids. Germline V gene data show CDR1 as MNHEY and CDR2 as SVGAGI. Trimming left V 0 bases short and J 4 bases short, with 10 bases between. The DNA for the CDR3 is TGTGCCAGCAGTTACTCGCAGGGGCCGTACAATGAGCAGTTCTTC. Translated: CASSYSQGPYNEQFF.

The CDR3 nucleotides read TGTGCCAGCAGCGCCGGGGGTGGCTACGAGCAGTACTTC. Its protein is CASSAGGGYEQYF. The chain uses TRBV7-2 and TRBJ2-7, with D possibly TRBD2 on 6 matching bases. Germline-derived CDR1 and CDR2 are SGHTA and FQGNSA. V lost 5 bases and J lost 3, with 11 bases in between. This CDR3 is 13 amino acids long.

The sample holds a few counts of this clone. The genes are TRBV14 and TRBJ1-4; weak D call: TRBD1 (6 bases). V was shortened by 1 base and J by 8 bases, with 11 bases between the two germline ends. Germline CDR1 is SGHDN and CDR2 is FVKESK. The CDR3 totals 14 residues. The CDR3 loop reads CASSQGGRGEKLFF. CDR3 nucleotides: TGTGCCAGCAGCCAAGGGGGGCGCGGAGAAAAACTGTTTTTT.

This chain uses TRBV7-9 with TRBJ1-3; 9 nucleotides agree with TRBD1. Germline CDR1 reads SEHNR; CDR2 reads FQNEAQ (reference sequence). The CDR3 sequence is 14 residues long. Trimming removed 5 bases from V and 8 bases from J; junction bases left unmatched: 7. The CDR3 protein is CASSVRDREDTIYF. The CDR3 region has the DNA TGTGCCAGCAGCGTCCGGGACAGGGAAGACACCATATATTTT.

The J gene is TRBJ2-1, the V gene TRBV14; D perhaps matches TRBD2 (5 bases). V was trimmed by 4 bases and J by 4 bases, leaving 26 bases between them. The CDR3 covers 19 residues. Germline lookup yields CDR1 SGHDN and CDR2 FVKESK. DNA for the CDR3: TGTGCCAGCAGCCCTACACGGGATCCCACTAACCCGTGGTACAATGAGCAGTTCTTC. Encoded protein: CASSPTRDPTNPWYNEQFF.

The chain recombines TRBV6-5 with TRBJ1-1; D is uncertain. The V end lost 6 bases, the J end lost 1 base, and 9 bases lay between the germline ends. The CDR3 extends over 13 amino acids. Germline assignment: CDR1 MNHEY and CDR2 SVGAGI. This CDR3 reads CASRYTPNTEAFF. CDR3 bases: TGTGCCAGCAGGTATACACCGAACACTGAAGCTTTCTTT.